The 13 T cell receptor beta chains below all came from one sample that was sequenced in a study of blood T cell repertoires in COVID-19. Libraries were prepared by immunoSEQ multiplex PCR; TCRdb keeps only in-frame clonotypes and omits some of them. The table lists about 430,000 clones, around nine tenths of them singletons, with roughly 1.4% in the top ten. The specimen was PBMCs or T cells enriched from blood (not recorded which). These receptor sequences come from a woman in her late teens or twenties who had been exposed to COVID-19.

The rearrangement uses TRBV5-6 and TRBJ1-1; D is unclear. V was trimmed by 0 bases and J by 2 bases, leaving 8 bases between them. This CDR3 contains 14 residues. Germline V CDR1 and CDR2: SGHDT, YYEEEE. The CDR3 loop reads CASSLGQFNTEAFF. For the CDR3, the DNA is TGTGCCAGCAGCTTGGGTCAGTTCAACACTGAAGCTTTCTTT.

This clone was seen a single time. The V and J genes are TRBV30 and TRBJ2-7, with TRBD1 identical over 8 bases. Germline CDR1 and CDR2: GTSNPN and SVGIG (reference sequence). There are 15 residues in the CDR3. Trimming cost V 1 base and J 3 bases; bases outside gene matches: 8. CDR3 DNA sequence: TGTGCCTGGAGTGCCGGGACAGGACTTTTCTACGAGCAGTACTTC. Translating it yields CAWSAGTGLFYEQYF.

The chain recombines TRBV6-2 or TRBV6-3 with TRBJ2-3, with D perhaps TRBD2 (6 bases). V gave up 0 bases and J gave up 10 bases, with 17 bases separating them. Germline V gene data show CDR1 as MNHEY and CDR2 as SVGEGT. The CDR3 spans 15 residues. The CDR3, as DNA: TGTGCCAGCAGTTACTCCGGGACTCTCCCTTGGTCGCAGTATTTT. This translates into CASSYSGTLPWSQYF.

The chain links TRBV29-1 to TRBJ1-1, with D maybe TRBD1 (5 bases). Deletions cut 0 bases from V and 5 bases from J, with 10 bases between. The germline V gene encodes CDR1 SQVTM and CDR2 ANQGSEA. The CDR3 sequence is 13 residues long. CDR3 DNA sequence: TGCAGCGTTGAAGAAGTGCGGGGGACTGAAGCTTTCTTT. The encoded protein is CSVEEVRGTEAFF.

The V gene is TRBV4-3, the J gene TRBJ2-1; D is uncertain. This CDR3 is built from 14 residues. Germline CDR1 reads LGHNA; CDR2 reads YSLEER. V lost 2 bases and J 5 bases, leaving 10 bases between the germline ends. The CDR3 region is CASSQPGFHNEQFF. CDR3 nucleotide sequence: TGCGCCAGCAGCCAACCCGGGTTCCACAATGAGCAGTTCTTC.

The rearrangement joins TRBV28 to TRBJ1-1; D is undetermined. CDR3 length: 12 amino acids. CDR1 MDHEN and CDR2 SYDVKM come from the germline V gene. Deletions cut 0 bases from V and 10 bases from J, with 9 bases between. The CDR3 DNA is TGTGCCAGCAGTTTATGGGCCCGGGGAGCTTTCTTT. Its protein is CASSLWARGAFF.

The chain recombines TRBV7-9 with TRBJ1-1, with D possibly TRBD1 on 6 matching bases. This CDR3 is built from 14 residues. V was pared by 5 bases and J by 1 base, with 11 bases between. Germline CDR1 SEHNR, CDR2 FQNEAQ (reference sequence). CDR3 DNA sequence: TGTGCCAGCAGCCGGGGGGCAGAGAACACTGAAGCTTTCTTT. This gives the protein CASSRGAENTEAFF.

The chain links TRBV6-5 to TRBJ1-2; 9 positions match TRBD1. The CDR3 is made up of 15 amino acids. Germline CDR1 is MNHEY and CDR2 is SVGAGI. V was pared by 6 bases and J by 1 base, with 6 bases of the junction left unmatched. Here the CDR3 DNA reads TGTGCCAGCAGACCCGGGGACAGGGTTAACTATGGCTACACCTTC. Translation: CASRPGDRVNYGYTF.

The CDR3 coding sequence is TGTGCCAGCAGTTTAATAACAGCCGGGGCCAACGTCCTGACTTTC. Residues: CASSLITAGANVLTF. The chain couples TRBV28 to TRBJ2-6; D is ambiguous. Trimming stripped 2 bases from V and 4 bases from J, with 9 bases between. The CDR3 contains 15 residues. The V gene's germline CDR1 is MDHEN and CDR2 SYDVKM.

This sequence joins TRBV7-2 and TRBJ1-2; the match to TRBD1 covers 7 bases. J lost 7 bases, V lost 7 bases, and 9 bases had no gene match. This CDR3 region has 13 residues. From germline, CDR1 is SGHTA and CDR2 FQGNSA. In DNA, the CDR3 is TGTGCCAGCACCGAGGGGACAGTTGGTGGCTACACCTTC. This encodes CASTEGTVGGYTF.

This rearrangement joins TRBV5-4 to TRBJ1-6; no clear D. Germline CDR1 SGHNT, CDR2 YYREEE (reference sequence). The CDR3 covers 15 residues. V was clipped by 0 bases and J by 0 bases, with 4 bases between them. The CDR3 DNA sequence: TGTGCCAGCAGCTTGGCCTACTCCTATAATTCACCCCTCCACTTT. The encoded protein is CASSLAYSYNSPLHF.

The chain employs TRBV9 and TRBJ2-5; 8 bases align to TRBD2. This CDR3 has 15 amino acids. J was trimmed by 5 bases and V by 1 base; bases with no gene match: 7. Germline V gene data show CDR1 as SGDLS and CDR2 as YYNGEE. CDR3: CASSVSGLAMETQYF. DNA of the CDR3: TGTGCCAGCAGCGTAAGTGGACTAGCTATGGAGACCCAGTACTTC.

The J gene is TRBJ1-1, the V gene TRBV2, with D perhaps TRBD1 (5 bases). Trimming cost V 2 bases and J 2 bases, with 9 bases left between them. The CDR3 runs 14 residues. Germline V gene lookup returns CDR1 SNHLY and CDR2 FYNNEI. The CDR3 region has the DNA TGTGCCAGCAGTGAAACAGGATTCAACACTGAAGCTTTCTTT. Its protein product is CASSETGFNTEAFF.